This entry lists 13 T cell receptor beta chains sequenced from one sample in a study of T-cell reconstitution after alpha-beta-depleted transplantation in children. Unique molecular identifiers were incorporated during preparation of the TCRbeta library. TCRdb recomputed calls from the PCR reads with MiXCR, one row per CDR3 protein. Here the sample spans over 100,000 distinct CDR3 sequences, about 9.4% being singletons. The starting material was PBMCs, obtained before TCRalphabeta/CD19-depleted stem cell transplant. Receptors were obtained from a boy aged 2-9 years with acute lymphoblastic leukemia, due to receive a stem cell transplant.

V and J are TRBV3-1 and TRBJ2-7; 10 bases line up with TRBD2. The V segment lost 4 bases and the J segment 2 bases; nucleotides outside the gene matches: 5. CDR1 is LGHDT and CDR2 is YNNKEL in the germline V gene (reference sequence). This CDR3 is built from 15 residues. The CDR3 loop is CASSPAGTSAYEQYF. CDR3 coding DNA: TGTGCCAGCAGCCCGGCCGGGACTAGCGCCTACGAGCAGTACTTC.

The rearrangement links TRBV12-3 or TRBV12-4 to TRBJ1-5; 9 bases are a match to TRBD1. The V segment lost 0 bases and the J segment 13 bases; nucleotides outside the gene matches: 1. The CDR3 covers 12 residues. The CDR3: CASSLAGTGQHF. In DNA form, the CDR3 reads TGTGCCAGCAGTTTAGCGGGGACAGGGCAGCATTTT.

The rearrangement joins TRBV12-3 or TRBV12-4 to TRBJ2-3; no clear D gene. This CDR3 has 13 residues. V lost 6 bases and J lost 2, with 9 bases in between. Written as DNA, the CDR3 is TGTGCCAGCAGGAGACCCTACACAGATACGCAGTATTTT. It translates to CASRRPYTDTQYF.

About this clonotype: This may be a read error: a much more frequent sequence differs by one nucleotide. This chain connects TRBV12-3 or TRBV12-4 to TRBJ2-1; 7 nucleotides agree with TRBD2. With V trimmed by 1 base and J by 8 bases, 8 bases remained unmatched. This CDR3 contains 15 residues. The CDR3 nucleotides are TGTGCCAGCAGTTTAGGGGGGAGGGCCGGGGATGAGCAGTTCTTC. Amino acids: CASSLGGRAGDEQFF.

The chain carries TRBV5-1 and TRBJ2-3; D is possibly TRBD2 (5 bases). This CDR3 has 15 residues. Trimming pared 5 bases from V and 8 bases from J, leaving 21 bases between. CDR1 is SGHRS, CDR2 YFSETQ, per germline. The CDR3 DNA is TGCGCCAGCAGACTGGACTGGACTCTGTTTGGTACGCAGTATTTT. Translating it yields CASRLDWTLFGTQYF.

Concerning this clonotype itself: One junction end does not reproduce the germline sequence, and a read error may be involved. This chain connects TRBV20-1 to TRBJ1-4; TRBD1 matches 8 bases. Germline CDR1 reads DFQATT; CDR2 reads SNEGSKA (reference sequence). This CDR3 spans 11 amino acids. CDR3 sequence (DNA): TGCAGTGCTAGACGGGGGGACAGGTCCATTTTT. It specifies CSARRGDRSIF.

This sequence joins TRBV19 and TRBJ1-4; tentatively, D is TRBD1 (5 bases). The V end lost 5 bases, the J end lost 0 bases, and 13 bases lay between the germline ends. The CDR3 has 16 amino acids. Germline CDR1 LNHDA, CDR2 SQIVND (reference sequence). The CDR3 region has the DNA TGTGCCAGTAGTGACCAGGGCGTTGCAACTAATGAAAAACTGTTTTTT. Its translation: CASSDQGVATNEKLFF.

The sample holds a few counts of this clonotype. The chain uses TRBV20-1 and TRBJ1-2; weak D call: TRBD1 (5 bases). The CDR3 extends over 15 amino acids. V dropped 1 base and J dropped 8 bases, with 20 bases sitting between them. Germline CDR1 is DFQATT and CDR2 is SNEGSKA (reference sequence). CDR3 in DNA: TGCAGTGCTAGAGCTCCCAGGGAAAAACAGGAGGGCTACACCTTC. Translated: CSARAPREKQEGYTF.

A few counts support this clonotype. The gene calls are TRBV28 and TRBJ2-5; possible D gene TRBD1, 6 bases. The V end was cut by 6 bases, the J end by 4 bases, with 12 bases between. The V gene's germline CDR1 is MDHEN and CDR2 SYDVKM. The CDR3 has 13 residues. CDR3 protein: CASRAQGSETQYF. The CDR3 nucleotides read TGTGCCAGCAGAGCTCAGGGGTCAGAGACCCAGTACTTC.

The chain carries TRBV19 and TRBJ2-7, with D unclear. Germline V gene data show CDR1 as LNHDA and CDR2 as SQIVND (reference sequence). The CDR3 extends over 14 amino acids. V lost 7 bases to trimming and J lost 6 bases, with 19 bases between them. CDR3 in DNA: TGTGCCAGTACCCCGTTTTCCTCGGGCAGCGAGCAGTACTTC. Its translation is CASTPFSSGSEQYF.

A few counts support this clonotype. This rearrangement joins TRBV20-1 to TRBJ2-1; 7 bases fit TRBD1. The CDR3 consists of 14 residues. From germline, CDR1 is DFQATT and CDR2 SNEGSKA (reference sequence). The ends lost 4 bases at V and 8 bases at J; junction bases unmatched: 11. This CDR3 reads CSANPHRGRDEQFF. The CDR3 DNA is TGCAGTGCTAACCCCCACAGGGGCCGGGATGAGCAGTTCTTC.

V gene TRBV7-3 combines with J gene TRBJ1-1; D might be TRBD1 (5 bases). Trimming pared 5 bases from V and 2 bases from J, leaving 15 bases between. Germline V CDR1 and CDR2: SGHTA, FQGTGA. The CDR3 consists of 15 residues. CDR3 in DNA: TGTGCCAGCAGCCCCCTCGGGGCAAGCAACACTGAAGCTTTCTTT. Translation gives CASSPLGASNTEAFF.

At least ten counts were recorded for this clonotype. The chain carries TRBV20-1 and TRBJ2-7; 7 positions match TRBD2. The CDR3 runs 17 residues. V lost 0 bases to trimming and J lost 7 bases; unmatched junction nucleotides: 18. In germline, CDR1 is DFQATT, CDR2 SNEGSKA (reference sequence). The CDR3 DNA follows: TGCAGTGCTAGAGACACCCTAGGGACTACCACTTCGAGAGAGCAGTACTTC. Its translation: CSARDTLGTTTSREQYF.